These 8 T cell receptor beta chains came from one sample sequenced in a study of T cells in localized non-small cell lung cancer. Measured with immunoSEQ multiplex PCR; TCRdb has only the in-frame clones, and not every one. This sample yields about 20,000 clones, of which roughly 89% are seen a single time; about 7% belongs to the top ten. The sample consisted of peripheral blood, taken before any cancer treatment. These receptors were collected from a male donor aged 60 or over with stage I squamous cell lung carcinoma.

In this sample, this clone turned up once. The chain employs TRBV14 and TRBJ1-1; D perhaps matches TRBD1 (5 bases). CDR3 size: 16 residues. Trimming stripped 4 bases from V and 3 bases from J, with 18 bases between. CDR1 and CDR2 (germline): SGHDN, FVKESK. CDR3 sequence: CASSPLNGVGDTEAFF. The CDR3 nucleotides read TGTGCCAGCAGCCCGTTAAACGGGGTGGGGGACACTGAAGCTTTCTTT.

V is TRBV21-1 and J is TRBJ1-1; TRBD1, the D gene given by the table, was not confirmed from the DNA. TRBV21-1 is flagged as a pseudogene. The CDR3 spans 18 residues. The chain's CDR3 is CASSRFHFLGRVNTEAFF. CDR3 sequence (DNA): TGTGCCAGCAGCAGGTTCCACTTTTTGGGGCGCGTGAACACTGAAGCTTTCTTT.

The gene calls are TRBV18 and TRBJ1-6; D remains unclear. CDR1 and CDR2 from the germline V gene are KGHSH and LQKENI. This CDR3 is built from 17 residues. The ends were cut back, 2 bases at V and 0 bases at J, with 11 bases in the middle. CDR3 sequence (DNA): TGTGCCAGCTCACCAGTAGACTTTAGCTCCTATAATTCACCCCTCCACTTT. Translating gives CASSPVDFSSYNSPLHF.

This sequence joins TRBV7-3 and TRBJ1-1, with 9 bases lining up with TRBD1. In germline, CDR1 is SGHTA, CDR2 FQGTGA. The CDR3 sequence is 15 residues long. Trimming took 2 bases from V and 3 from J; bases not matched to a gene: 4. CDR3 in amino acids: CASSLGTGWDTEAFF. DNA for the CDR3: TGTGCCAGCAGCTTAGGGACAGGGTGGGACACTGAAGCTTTCTTT.

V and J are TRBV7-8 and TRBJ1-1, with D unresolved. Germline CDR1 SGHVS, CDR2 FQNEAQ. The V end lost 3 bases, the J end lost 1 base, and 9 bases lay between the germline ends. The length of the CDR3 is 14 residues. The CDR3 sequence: CASSLGTANTEAFF. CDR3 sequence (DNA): TGTGCCAGCAGCTTGGGAACGGCGAACACTGAAGCTTTCTTT.

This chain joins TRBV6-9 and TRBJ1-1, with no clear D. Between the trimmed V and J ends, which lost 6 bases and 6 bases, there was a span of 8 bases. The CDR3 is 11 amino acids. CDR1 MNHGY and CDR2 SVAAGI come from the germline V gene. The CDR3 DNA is TGTGCCAGCAGGAACTTGGCTGAAGCTTTCTTT. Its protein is CASRNLAEAFF.

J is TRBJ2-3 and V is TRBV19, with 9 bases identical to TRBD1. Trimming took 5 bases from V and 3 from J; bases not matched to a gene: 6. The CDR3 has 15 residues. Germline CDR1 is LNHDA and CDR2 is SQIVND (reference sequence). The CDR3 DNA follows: TGTGCCAGTAGTCAGACAGGGGGAGGGACAGATACGCAGTATTTT. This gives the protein CASSQTGGGTDTQYF.

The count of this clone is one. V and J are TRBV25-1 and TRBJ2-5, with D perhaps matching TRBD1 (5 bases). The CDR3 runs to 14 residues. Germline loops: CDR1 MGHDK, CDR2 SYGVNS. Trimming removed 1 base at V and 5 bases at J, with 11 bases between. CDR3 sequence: CASSELQARETQYF. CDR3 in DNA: TGTGCCAGCAGTGAATTACAGGCCCGGGAGACCCAGTACTTC.